This T cell receptor (beta chain) was obtained from a study of CD8 T cells in ankylosing spondylitis. Library preparation for TCR beta used quantitative 5'-RACE with molecular barcodes. TCRdb used MiXCR to reprocess the 5' RACE reads, holding one entry per CDR3 protein. The table has fewer than 650,000 distinct CDR3 sequences, roughly 13% seen once. This clonotype was counted between two and nine times. Its antigen remains unidentified. The study's findings and limits: For ankylosing spondylitis blood, a TCR beta motif of 7 or 8 highly homologous variants appeared characteristic. In synovial fluid and blood from reactive arthritis, some motif variants were previously reported. Those disease-linked clones were CD8+; they were also relatively rare in peripheral blood.

CDR1 SQVTM and CDR2 ANQGSEA come from the germline V gene. The CDR3 runs 17 residues. Trimming took 4 bases from V and 4 from J; bases not matched to a gene: 16. The genes are TRBV29-1 and TRBJ2-5; TRBD1 aligns across 9 bases. The sample consisted of blood, either unsorted or a sorted T cell fraction (not recorded which). The TCR originated in a male donor with ankylosing spondylitis. CDR3 loop: CSVGGGFVTGGLETQYF. In DNA form, the CDR3 reads TGCAGCGTTGGGGGTGGGTTTGTGACAGGGGGGTTAGAGACCCAGTACTTC.